Each of the 14 T cell receptor beta chains below was sequenced from the same sample in a study of T-cell memory formation after mild COVID-19. TCRdb called the 5' RACE reads again in MiXCR, with one record for every CDR3 protein. This sample yields roughly 400,000 distinct CDR3 sequences, of which 18% are seen a single time; 20% to 25% belongs to the top ten. The sequenced sample was PBMCs or a T cell subset sorted from them (not recorded which). The receptors shown here come from a man in his late teens or twenties who had mild COVID-19 (a few samples of this study predate the infection). Cell type and time point are not known.

V and J are TRBV7-3 and TRBJ2-5; no clear D gene. The germline V gene encodes CDR1 SGHTA and CDR2 FQGTGA. CDR3 length: 15 residues. Between the trimmed V and J ends, which lost 4 bases and 5 bases, there was a span of 17 bases. The CDR3, as DNA: TGTGCCAGCAGCTCAAACCCAGGTTGGATGGAGACCCAGTACTTC. The encoded protein is CASSSNPGWMETQYF.

This clonotype was found a few times. The V gene is TRBV7-2, the J gene TRBJ2-6; no clear D. This CDR3 contains 15 residues. V lost 1 base, J lost 4 bases, and 8 bases lay in between. Germline V gene data show CDR1 as SGHTA and CDR2 as FQGNSA. In nucleotides, the CDR3 is TGTGCCAGCAGCTTAGAGGAGTACGGGGCCAACGTCCTGACTTTC. This gives the protein CASSLEEYGANVLTF. Based on the CDR3 plus reference TRBV7-2 and TRBJ2-6, the full variable domain is GAGVSQSPSNKVTEKGKDVELRCDPISGHTALYWYRQSLGQGLEFLIYFQGNSAPDKSGLPSDRFSAERTGGSVSTLTIQRTQQEDSAVYLCASSLEEYGANVLTFGAGSRLTVL.

This chain connects TRBV9 to TRBJ1-4; D possibly corresponds to TRBD1 (6 bases). Looked up from germline, CDR1 is SGDLS and CDR2 is YYNGEE. This CDR3 has 13 residues. V was clipped by 3 bases and J by 7 bases, with 10 bases between them. DNA of the CDR3: TGTGCCAGCAGCGGGTTGGGGGCTGAAAAACTGTTTTTT. Protein sequence: CASSGLGAEKLFF.

This clonotype appeared a few times. In DNA form, the CDR3 reads TGTGCCAGCAAAACTAGCACAGATACGCAGTATTTT. It specifies CASKTSTDTQYF. V gene TRBV27 combines with J gene TRBJ2-3, with D unclear. V lost 7 bases and J 0 bases, leaving 5 bases between the germline ends. Per germline, CDR1 MNHEY and CDR2 SMNVEV (reference sequence). The CDR3 spans 12 residues.

The chain couples TRBV25-1 to TRBJ1-4, with TRBD1 as a possible D gene (5 bases). Looked up from germline, CDR1 is MGHDK and CDR2 is SYGVNS. V was shortened by 4 bases and J by 8 bases, with 23 bases between the two germline ends. This CDR3 contains 17 residues. CDR3 protein: CASSAWASGPGEEKLFF. CDR3 in DNA: TGTGCCAGCAGTGCCTGGGCGTCCGGGCCGGGGGAAGAAAAACTGTTTTTT.

This clonotype came up a few times. This sequence joins TRBV7-3 and TRBJ2-2, with D perhaps matching TRBD2 (5 bases). The CDR3 sequence is 14 residues long. V lost 5 bases to trimming and J lost 3 bases, with 10 bases between them. CDR1 SGHTA and CDR2 FQGTGA come from the germline V gene. CDR3 amino acids: CASSADWYTGELFF. Written as DNA, the CDR3 is TGTGCCAGCAGCGCGGACTGGTACACCGGGGAGCTGTTTTTT.

The sample holds a few counts of this clonotype. The rearrangement links TRBV10-3 to TRBJ2-2; 9 bases agree with TRBD1. This CDR3 contains 13 residues. Unmatched junction bases numbered 2, after V lost 7 bases and J lost 5 bases. Per the germline V gene, CDR1 is ENHRY and CDR2 is SYGVKD. The CDR3 here is CAITGTGTGELFF. The CDR3, as DNA: TGTGCCATCACTGGGACAGGGACCGGGGAGCTGTTTTTT.

This clonotype was recorded a few times. The gene calls are TRBV20-1 and TRBJ2-7; no reliable D call. The V end lost 6 bases, the J end lost 6 bases, and 6 bases lay between the germline ends. Germline V gene sequence: CDR1 DFQATT, CDR2 SNEGSKA (reference sequence). The CDR3 length is 9 residues. CDR3 nucleotides: TGCAGTGCCGGCCCCGAGCAGTACTTC. This gives the protein CSAGPEQYF.

This clonotype was observed a handful of times. This chain links TRBV24-1 with TRBJ2-5; 11 nucleotides agree with TRBD1. V was clipped by 3 bases and J by 5 bases; unmatched bases: 10. Per germline, CDR1 KGHDR and CDR2 SFDVKD. The CDR3 has 17 residues. The CDR3 bases are TGTGCCACCAGTGATCGGACGGACAGGGGGCGCGAGGAGACCCAGTACTTC. Translating gives CATSDRTDRGREETQYF.

The rearrangement joins TRBV12-3 or TRBV12-4 to TRBJ2-1, with 16 nucleotides matching TRBD2. The CDR3 spans 19 residues. V trimming: 2 bases; J trimming: 5 bases; junction bases outside the gene matches: 9. This CDR3 reads CASSLKGLAGGLPDNEQFF. For the CDR3, the DNA is TGTGCCAGCAGTTTAAAGGGACTAGCGGGGGGGCTTCCTGACAATGAGCAGTTCTTC.

The sample holds a few counts of this clonotype. The chain joins TRBV6-1 to TRBJ2-3, with D uncertain. Deletions cut 2 bases from V and 6 bases from J, with 15 bases between. Germline V gives CDR1 MNHNS, CDR2 SASEGT. This CDR3 spans 15 amino acids. CDR3 in DNA: TGTGCCAGCAGTGAATCCTTGATTAGGTCTGATACGCAGTATTTT. Protein product: CASSESLIRSDTQYF.

V usage is TRBV10-2 and J usage is TRBJ2-7; D call uncertain. The V end lost 4 bases, the J end lost 3 bases, and 7 bases lay between the germline ends. The CDR3 has 12 residues. From germline, CDR1 is WSHSY and CDR2 SAAADI. In DNA form, the CDR3 reads TGCGCCAGCAGTGGGGTCTACTACGAGCAGTACTTC. Protein product: CASSGVYYEQYF.

V usage is TRBV5-1 and J usage is TRBJ1-4; the D gene is possibly TRBD1 (5 bases). Germline assignment: CDR1 SGHRS and CDR2 YFSETQ. The ends were cut back, 1 base at V and 8 bases at J, with 18 bases in the middle. CDR3 length equals 16 residues. The CDR3 spells CASSLQGRSLGEKLFF. DNA of the CDR3: TGCGCCAGCAGCTTGCAGGGCCGCTCGCTAGGGGAAAAACTGTTTTTT.

The V call is TRBV19, the J call TRBJ1-1, with D tentatively TRBD1 (5 bases). Trimming removed 9 bases from V and 6 bases from J, with 11 bases in between. The CDR3 totals 11 residues. Germline CDR1 LNHDA, CDR2 SQIVND (reference sequence). The CDR3 here is CASTGPSEAFF. The CDR3 nucleotides are TGTGCCAGCACGGGGCCTTCTGAAGCTTTCTTT.